The present TCR beta chain was sequenced within a study of blood T cells in healthy people across ages. General study points: Roughly linearly, TCR beta diversity per million T cells fell as age increased.

This CDR3 comprises 12 residues. The V gene lost 6 bases and the J gene lost 2 bases, with 10 bases spanning the gap. Germline V gene lookup returns CDR1 DFQATT and CDR2 SNEGSKA (reference sequence). Combining a sample-barcoded 5' primer with a J-beta primer mix, a second PCR ran for about 6 to 11 cycles. From the 5' RACE reads, TCRdb called clonotypes with MiXCR, one entry per CDR3 protein. The data show fewer than 800,000 distinct CDR3 sequences, about 32% seen once. This clonotype has a count of ten or more. Antigen specificity is unknown. The receptor was isolated from a woman aged 80 or over in good health. The J gene is TRBJ2-5, the V gene TRBV20-1, with D unresolved. The sequencing sample was made of blood. As DNA, the CDR3 is TGCAGTGCCAAACGGAATCAAGAGACCCAGTACTTC. Translation: CSAKRNQETQYF.